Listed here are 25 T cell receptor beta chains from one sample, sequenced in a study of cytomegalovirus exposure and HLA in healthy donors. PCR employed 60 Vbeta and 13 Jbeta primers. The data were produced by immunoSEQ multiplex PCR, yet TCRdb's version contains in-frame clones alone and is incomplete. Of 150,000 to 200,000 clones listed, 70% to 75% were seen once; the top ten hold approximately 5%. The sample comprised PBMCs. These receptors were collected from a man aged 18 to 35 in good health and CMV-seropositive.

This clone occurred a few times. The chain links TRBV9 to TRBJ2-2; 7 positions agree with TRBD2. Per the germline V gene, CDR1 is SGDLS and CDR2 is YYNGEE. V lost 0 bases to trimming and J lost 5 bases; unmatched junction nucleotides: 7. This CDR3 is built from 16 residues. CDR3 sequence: CASSVGAGESTGELFF. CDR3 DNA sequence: TGTGCCAGCAGCGTAGGGGCGGGGGAGTCAACCGGGGAGCTGTTTTTT.

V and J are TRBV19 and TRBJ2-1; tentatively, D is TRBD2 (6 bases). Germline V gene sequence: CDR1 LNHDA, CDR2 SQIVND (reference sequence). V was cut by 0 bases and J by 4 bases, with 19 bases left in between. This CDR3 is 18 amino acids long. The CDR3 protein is CASSIDAVADSTYNEQFF. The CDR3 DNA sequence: TGTGCCAGTAGTATAGACGCGGTAGCGGACTCAACTTACAATGAGCAGTTCTTC. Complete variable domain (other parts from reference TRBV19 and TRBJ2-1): DGGITQSPKYLFRKEGQNVTLSCEQNLNHDAMYWYRQDPGQGLRLIYYSQIVNDFQKGDIAEGYSVSREKKESFPLTVTSAQKNPTAFYLCASSIDAVADSTYNEQFFGPGTRLTVL.

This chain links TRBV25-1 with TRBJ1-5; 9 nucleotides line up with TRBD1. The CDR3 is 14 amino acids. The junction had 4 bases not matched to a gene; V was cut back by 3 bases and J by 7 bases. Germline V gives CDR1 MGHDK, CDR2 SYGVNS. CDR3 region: CASSDPTGGQPQHF. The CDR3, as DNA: TGTGCCAGCAGTGATCCAACAGGGGGCCAGCCCCAGCATTTT. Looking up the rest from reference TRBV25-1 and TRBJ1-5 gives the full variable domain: EADIYQTPRYLVIGTGKKITLECSQTMGHDKMYWYQQDPGMELHLIHYSYGVNSTEKGDLSSESTVSRIRTEHFPLTLESARPSHTSQYLCASSDPTGGQPQHFGDGTRLSIL.

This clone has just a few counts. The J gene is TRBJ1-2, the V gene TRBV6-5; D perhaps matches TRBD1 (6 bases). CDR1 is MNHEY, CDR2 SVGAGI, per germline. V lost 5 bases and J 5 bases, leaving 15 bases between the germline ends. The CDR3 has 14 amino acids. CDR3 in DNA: TGTGCCAGCAGTGGATCCGGGGGGCGATATGGCTACACCTTC. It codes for CASSGSGGRYGYTF.

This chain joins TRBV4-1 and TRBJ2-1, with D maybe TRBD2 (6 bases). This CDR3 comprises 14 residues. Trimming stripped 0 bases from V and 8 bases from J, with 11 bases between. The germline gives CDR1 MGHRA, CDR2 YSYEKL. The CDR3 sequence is CASSQDDWGDEQFF. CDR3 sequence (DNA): TGCGCCAGCAGCCAAGACGATTGGGGGGATGAGCAGTTCTTC.

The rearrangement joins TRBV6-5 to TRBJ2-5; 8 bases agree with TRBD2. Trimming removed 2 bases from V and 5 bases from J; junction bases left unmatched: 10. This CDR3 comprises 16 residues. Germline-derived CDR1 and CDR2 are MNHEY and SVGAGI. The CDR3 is CASSYGKAGEGETQYF. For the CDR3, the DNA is TGTGCCAGCAGTTACGGTAAAGCGGGAGAAGGTGAGACCCAGTACTTC.

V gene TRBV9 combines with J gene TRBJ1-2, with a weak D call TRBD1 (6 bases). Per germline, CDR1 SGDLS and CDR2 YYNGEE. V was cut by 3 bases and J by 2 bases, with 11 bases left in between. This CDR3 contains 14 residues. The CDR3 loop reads CASSDGTNNYGYTF. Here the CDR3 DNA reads TGTGCCAGCAGCGACGGGACAAACAACTATGGCTACACCTTC.

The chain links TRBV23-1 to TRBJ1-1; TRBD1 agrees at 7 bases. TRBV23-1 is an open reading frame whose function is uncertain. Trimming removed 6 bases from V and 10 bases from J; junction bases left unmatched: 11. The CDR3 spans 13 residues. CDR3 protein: CASRGQLDSGAFF. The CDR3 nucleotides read TGCGCCAGCAGGGGACAGCTTGATTCTGGAGCTTTCTTT.

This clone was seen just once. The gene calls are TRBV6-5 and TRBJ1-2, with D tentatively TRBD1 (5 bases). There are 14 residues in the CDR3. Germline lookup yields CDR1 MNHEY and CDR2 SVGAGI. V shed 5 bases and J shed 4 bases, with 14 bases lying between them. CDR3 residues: CASSSSGGFYGYTF. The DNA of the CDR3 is TGTGCCAGCAGTAGCAGTGGGGGGTTCTATGGCTACACCTTC.

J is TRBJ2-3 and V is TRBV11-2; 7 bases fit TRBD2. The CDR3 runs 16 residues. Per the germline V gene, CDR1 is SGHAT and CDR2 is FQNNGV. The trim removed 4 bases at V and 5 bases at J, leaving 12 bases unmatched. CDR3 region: CASSSSAGAGIDTQYF. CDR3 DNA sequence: TGTGCCAGCAGCTCCTCGGCGGGAGCAGGGATAGATACGCAGTATTTT. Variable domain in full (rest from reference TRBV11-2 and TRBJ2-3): EAGVAQSPRYKIIEKRQSVAFWCNPISGHATLYWYQQILGQGPKLLIQFQNNGVVDDSQLPKDRFSAERLKGVDSTLKIQPAKLEDSAVYLCASSSSAGAGIDTQYFGPGTRLTVL.

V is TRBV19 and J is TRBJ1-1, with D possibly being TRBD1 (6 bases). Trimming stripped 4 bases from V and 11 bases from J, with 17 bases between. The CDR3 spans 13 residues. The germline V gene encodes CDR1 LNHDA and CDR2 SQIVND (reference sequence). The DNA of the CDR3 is TGTGCCAGTAGTACGTCCAGACAGGATGCTGCTTTCTTT. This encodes CASSTSRQDAAFF.

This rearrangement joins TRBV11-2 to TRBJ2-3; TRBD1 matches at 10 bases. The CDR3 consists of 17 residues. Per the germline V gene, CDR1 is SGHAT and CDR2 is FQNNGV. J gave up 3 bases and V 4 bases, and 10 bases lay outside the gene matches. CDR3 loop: CASSSSGTGDSTDTQYF. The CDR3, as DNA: TGTGCCAGCAGCTCCTCCGGGACAGGGGACTCTACAGATACGCAGTATTTT.

In nucleotides, the CDR3 is TGCGCCAGCAGCTTGAGGATAGCGGGAGGGTTTGCAGATACGCAGTATTTT. It encodes CASSLRIAGGFADTQYF. The chain uses TRBV5-1 and TRBJ2-3; 11 nucleotides agree with TRBD2. V shed 1 base, J shed 4 bases, and the junction held 8 bases outside the gene matches. From germline, CDR1 is SGHRS and CDR2 YFSETQ. The CDR3 consists of 17 residues.

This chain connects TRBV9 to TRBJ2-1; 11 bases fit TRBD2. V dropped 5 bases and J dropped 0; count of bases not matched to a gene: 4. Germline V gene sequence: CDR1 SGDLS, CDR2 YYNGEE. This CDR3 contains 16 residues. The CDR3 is CASRATSGSSYNEQFF. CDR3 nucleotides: TGTGCCAGCAGAGCTACTAGCGGGAGCTCCTACAATGAGCAGTTCTTC.

CDR3 bases: TGTGCCTGGAGTGTAGGGATAGGGGACACAGATACGCAGTATTTT. Translation: CAWSVGIGDTDTQYF. The rearrangement links TRBV30 to TRBJ2-3, with D perhaps matching TRBD1 (5 bases). CDR1 and CDR2 from the germline V gene are GTSNPN and SVGIG (reference sequence). Between the trimmed V and J ends, which lost 0 bases and 2 bases, there was a span of 12 bases. There are 15 residues in the CDR3. Based on the CDR3 plus reference TRBV30 and TRBJ2-3, the full variable domain is SQTIHQWPATLVQPVGSPLSLECTVEGTSNPNLYWYRQAAGRGLQLLFYSVGIGQISSEVPQNLSASRPQDRQFILSSKKLLLSDSGFYLCAWSVGIGDTDTQYFGPGTRLTVL.

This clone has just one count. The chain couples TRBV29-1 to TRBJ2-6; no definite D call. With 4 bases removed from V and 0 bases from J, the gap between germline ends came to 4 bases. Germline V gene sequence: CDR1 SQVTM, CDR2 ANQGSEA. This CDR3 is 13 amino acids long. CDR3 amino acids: CSVALSGANVLTF. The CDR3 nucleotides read TGCAGCGTTGCTCTCTCTGGGGCCAACGTCCTGACTTTC. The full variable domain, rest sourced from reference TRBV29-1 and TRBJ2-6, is SAVISQKPSRDICQRGTSLTIQCQVDSQVTMMFWYRQQPGQSLTLIATANQGSEATYESGFVIDKFPISRPNLTFSTLTVSNMSPEDSSIYLCSVALSGANVLTFGAGSRLTVL.

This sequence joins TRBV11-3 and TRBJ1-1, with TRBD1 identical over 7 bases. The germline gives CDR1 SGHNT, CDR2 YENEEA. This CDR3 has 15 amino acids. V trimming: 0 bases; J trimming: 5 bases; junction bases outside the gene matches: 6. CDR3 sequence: CASSLEIAQGTEAFF. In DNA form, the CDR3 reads TGTGCCAGCAGCTTAGAGATCGCACAGGGGACTGAAGCTTTCTTT.

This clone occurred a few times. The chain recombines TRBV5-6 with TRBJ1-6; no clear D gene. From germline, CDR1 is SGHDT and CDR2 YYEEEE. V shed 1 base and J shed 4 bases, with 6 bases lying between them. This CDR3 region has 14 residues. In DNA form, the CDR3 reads TGTGCCAGCAGCTTGTCCGGGTATAATTCACCCCTCCACTTT. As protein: CASSLSGYNSPLHF.

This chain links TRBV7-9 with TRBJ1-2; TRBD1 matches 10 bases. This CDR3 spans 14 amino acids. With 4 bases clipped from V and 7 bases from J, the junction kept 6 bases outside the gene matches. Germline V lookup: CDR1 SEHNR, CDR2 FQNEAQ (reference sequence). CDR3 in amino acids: CASSSHDRGPGYTF. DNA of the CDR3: TGTGCCAGCAGCTCCCACGACAGGGGGCCTGGCTACACCTTC.

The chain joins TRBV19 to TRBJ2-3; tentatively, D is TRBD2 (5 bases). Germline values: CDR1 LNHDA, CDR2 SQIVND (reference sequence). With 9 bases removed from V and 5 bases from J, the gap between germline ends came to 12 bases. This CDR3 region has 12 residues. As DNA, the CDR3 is TGTGCCAGCTCAGCGGCGGGAGATACGCAGTATTTT. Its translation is CASSAAGDTQYF.

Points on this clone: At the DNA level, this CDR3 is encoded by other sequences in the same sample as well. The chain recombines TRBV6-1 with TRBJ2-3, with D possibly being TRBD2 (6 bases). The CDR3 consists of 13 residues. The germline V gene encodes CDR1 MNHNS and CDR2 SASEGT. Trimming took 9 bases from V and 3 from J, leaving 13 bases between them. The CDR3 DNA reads TGTGCCAGTAGGGCGGGATGGACAGATACGCAGTATTTT. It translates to CASRAGWTDTQYF.

The CDR3 DNA reads TGTGCCAGCAGTCCGGGAACCTTTGCAACTAATGAAAAACTGTTTTTT. Its translation is CASSPGTFATNEKLFF. The chain uses TRBV28 and TRBJ1-4, with D uncertain. CDR1 MDHEN and CDR2 SYDVKM come from the germline V gene. CDR3 size: 16 residues. Trimming removed 5 bases from V and 0 bases from J, with 13 bases in between.

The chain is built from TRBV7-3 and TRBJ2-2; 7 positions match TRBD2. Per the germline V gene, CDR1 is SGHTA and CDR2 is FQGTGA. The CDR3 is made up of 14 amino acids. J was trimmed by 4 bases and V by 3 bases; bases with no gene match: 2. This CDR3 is CASSLGLTTGELFF. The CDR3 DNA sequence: TGTGCCAGCAGCTTGGGACTAACCACCGGGGAGCTGTTTTTT.

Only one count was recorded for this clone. The CDR3 nucleotides are TGTGCCAGCAGTGACAATACAGGGGGTAGGAATGGCTACACCTTC. The encoded protein is CASSDNTGGRNGYTF. V usage is TRBV6-4 and J usage is TRBJ1-2; 8 positions agree with TRBD1. Trimming cost V 2 bases and J 6 bases; bases outside gene matches: 8. CDR3 length: 15 residues. The V gene's germline CDR1 is MRHNA and CDR2 SNTAGT.

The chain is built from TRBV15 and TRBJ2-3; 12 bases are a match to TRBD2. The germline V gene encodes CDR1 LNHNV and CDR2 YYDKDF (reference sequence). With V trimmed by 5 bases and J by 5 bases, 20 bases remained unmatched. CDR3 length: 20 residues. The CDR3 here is CATSPLTSGGPNGRRDTQYF. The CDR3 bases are TGTGCCACCAGCCCACTGACTAGCGGGGGACCGAATGGGAGGAGAGATACGCAGTATTTT.